The TCR beta chain under discussion was sequenced for a study of OX40 agonist ivuxolimab in advanced cancers. Produced via immunoSEQ multiplex PCR; TCRdb's table is partial and in-frame only. The sample carries fewer than 25,000 clones, about nine tenths recorded once. Looked up from germline, CDR1 is LGHNT and CDR2 is FRNRAP. Trimming left V 1 base short and J 4 bases short, with 1 base between. This CDR3 is built from 12 residues. This receptor was identified in an adult with an advanced solid tumor such as melanoma, head and neck, liver or kidney cancer. This chain links TRBV12-5 with TRBJ2-2; no reliable D call. The sequenced sample was CD4+ or CD8+ T cells sorted from blood, obtained in a trial of the OX40 agonist ivuxolimab. The CDR3 nucleotides read TGTGCTAGTGGTTTGGGCACCGGGGAGCTGTTTTTT. This gives the protein CASGLGTGELFF.